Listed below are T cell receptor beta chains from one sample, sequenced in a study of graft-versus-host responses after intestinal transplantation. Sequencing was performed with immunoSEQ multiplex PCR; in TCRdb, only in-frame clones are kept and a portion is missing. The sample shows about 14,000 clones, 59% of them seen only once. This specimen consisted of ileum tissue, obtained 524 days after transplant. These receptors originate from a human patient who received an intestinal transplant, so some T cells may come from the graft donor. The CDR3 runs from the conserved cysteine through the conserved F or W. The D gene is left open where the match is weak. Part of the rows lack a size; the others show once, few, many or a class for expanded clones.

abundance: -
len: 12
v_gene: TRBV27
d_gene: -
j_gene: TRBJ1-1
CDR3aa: CASILPGIEAFF
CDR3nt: TGTGCCAGCATTTTACCGGGAATTGAAGCTTTCTTT

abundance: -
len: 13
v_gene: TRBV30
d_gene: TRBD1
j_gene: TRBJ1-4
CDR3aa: CAWTGTGSEKLFF
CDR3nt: TGTGCCTGGACCGGGACAGGAAGCGAAAAACTGTTTTTT

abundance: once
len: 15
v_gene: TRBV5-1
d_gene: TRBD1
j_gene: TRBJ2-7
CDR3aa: CASSGTGRSSYEQYF
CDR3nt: TGCGCCAGCAGCGGGACAGGGCGTAGCTCCTACGAGCAGTACTTC

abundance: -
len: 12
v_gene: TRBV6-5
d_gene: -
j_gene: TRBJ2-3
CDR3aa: CASSDLAKTQYF
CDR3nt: TGTGCCAGCAGTGACTTAGCGAAAACGCAGTATTTT

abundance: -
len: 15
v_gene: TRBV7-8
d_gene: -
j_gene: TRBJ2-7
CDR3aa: CASSLSLGWRYEQYF
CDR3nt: TGTGCCAGCAGCTTATCCCTAGGATGGCGCTACGAGCAGTACTTC

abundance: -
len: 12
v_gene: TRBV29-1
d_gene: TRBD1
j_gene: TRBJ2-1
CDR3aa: CSADRQHNEQFF
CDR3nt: TGCAGCGCGGACAGGCAACACAATGAGCAGTTCTTC

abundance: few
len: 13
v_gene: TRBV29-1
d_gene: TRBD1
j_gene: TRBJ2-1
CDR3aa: CSPRKQGANEQFF
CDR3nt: TGCAGCCCCCGTAAACAGGGGGCGAATGAGCAGTTCTTC

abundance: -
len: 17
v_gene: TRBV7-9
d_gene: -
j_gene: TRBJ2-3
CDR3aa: CASSLIVRGFGTDTQYF
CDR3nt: TGTGCCAGCAGCTTAATAGTCCGGGGATTTGGCACAGATACGCAGTATTTT

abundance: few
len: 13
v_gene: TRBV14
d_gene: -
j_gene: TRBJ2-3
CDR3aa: CASSLVGPDTQYF
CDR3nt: TGTGCCAGCAGCCTTGTGGGGCCGGATACGCAGTATTTT

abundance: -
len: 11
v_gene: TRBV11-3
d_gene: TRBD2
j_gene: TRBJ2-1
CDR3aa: CASSSLAEQFF
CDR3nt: TGTGCCAGCAGCTCACTAGCGGAGCAGTTCTTC

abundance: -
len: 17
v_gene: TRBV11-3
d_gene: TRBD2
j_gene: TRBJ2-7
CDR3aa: CASSLPTGTSGRYEQYF
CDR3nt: TGTGCCAGCAGCTTACCAACCGGGACTAGCGGGCGGTACGAGCAGTACTTC

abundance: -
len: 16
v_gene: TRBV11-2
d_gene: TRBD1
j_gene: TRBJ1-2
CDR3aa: CASSFALGTVNYGYTF
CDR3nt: TGTGCCAGCAGCTTTGCCCTCGGGACAGTCAACTATGGCTACACCTTC

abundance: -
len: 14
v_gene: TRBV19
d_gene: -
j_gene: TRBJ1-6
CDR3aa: CASRRGNSNSPLHF
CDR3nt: TGTGCCAGTCGTCGCGGGAATAGTAATTCACCCCTCCACTTT

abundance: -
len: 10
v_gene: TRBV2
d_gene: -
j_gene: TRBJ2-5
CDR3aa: CASRRETQYF
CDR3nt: TGTGCCAGCAGGCGCGAGACCCAGTACTTC

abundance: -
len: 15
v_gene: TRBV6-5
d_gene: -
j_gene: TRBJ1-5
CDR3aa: CASSTSRGRGQPQHF
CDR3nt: TGTGCCAGCAGTACCAGTAGGGGAAGGGGTCAGCCCCAGCATTTT

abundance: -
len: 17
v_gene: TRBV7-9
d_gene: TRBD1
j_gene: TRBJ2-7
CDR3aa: CASSASLGAGGQYEQYF
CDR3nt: TGTGCCAGCAGCGCGAGCCTTGGGGCAGGGGGTCAGTACGAGCAGTACTTC

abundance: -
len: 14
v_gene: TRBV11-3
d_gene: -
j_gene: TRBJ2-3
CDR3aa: CASSLGPNTDTQYF
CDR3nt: TGTGCCAGCAGCTTAGGTCCTAACACAGATACGCAGTATTTT

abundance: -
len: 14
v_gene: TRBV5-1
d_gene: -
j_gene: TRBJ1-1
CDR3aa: CASSLDSVATEAFF
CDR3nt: TGCGCCAGCAGCTTGGACAGTGTGGCCACTGAAGCTTTCTTT

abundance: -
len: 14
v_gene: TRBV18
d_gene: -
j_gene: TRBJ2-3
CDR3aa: CASSPTGISDTQYF
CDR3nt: TGTGCCAGCTCACCCACAGGGATTAGCGATACGCAGTATTTT

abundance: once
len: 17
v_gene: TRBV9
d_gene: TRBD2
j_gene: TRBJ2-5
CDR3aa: CASSVDVSGGLQETQYF
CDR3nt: TGTGCCAGCAGCGTAGATGTTAGCGGGGGCCTACAAGAGACCCAGTACTTC

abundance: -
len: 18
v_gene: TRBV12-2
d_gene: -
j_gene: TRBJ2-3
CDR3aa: CASRLNGRGPDGTDTQYF
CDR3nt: TGTGCAAGTCGCTTAAACGGCAGGGGCCCGGACGGCACAGATACGCAGTATTTT

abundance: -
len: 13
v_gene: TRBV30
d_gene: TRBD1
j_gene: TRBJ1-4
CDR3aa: CAWTGTGSEKLVF
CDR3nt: TGTGCCTGGACCGGGACAGGAAGCGAAAAACTGGTTTTT

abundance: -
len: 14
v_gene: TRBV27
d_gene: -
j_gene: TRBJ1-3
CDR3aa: CASSPEVSGNTIYF
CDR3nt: TGTGCCAGCAGTCCGGAGGTCTCTGGAAACACCATATATTTT

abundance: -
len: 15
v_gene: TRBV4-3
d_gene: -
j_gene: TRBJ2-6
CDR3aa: CASSQDQGGANVLTF
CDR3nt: TGCGCCAGCAGCCAAGATCAGGGTGGGGCCAACGTCCTGACTTTC

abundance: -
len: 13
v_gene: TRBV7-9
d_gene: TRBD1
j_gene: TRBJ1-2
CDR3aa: CASSLEGTGPYTF
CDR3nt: TGTGCCAGCAGCTTAGAGGGGACAGGGCCTTACACCTTC

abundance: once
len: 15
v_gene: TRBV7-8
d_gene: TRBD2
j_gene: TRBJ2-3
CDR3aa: CASSRLAGGPDTQYF
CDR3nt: TGTGCCAGCAGTCGCCTAGCGGGGGGACCAGATACGCAGTATTTT

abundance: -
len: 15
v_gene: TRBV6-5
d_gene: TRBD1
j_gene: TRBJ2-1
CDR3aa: CASSPTGGSYNEQFF
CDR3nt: TGTGCCAGCAGTCCCACAGGGGGCTCCTACAATGAGCAGTTCTTC

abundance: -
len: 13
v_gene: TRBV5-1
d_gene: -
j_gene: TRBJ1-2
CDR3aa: CASNPGADYGYTF
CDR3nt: TGCGCCAGCAACCCAGGGGCGGATTATGGCTACACCTTC

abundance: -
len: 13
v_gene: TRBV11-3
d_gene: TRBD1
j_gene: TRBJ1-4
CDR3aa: CASSSRQGEKLFF
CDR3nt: TGTGCCAGCAGCTCCCGACAGGGGGAAAAACTGTTTTTT

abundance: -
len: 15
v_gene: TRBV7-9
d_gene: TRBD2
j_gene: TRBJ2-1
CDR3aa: CASSNSGGPYNEQFF
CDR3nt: TGTGCCAGCAGCAATAGCGGGGGACCCTACAATGAGCAGTTCTTC

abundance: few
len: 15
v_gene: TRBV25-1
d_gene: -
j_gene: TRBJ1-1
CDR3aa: CASSDLYGENTEAFF
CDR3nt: TGTGCCAGCAGTGATCTATACGGGGAGAACACTGAAGCTTTCTTT

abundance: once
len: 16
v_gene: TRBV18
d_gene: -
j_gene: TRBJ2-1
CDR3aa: CASSPMGAGENNEQFF
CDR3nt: TGTGCCAGCTCACCAATGGGGGCGGGGGAGAACAATGAGCAGTTCTTC

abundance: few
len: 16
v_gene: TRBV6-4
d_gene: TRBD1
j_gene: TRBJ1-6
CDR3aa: CASSDPTGGLNSPLHF
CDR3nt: TGTGCCAGCAGTGACCCTACAGGGGGCCTTAATTCACCCCTCCACTTT

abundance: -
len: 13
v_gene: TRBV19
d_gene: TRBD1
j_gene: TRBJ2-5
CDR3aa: CANSDRPQETQYF
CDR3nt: TGTGCCAATTCGGACAGGCCCCAAGAGACCCAGTACTTC

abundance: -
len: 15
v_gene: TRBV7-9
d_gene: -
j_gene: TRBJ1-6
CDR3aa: CASSLAAGWNSPLHF
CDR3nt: TGTGCCAGCAGCTTAGCTGCAGGGTGGAATTCACCCCTCCACTTT

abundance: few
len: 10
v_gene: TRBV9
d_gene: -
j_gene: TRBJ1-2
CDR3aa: CASKLYGYTF
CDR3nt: TGTGCCAGCAAACTCTATGGCTACACCTTC

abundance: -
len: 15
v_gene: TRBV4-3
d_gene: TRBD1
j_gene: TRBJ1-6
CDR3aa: CASSQGTGLNSPLHF
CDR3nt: TGCGCCAGCAGCCAGGGGACAGGGCTTAATTCACCCCTCCACTTT

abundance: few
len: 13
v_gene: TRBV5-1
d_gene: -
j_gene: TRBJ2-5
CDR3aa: CASSLGAQETQYF
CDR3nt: TGCGCCAGCAGCTTGGGGGCGCAAGAGACCCAGTACTTC

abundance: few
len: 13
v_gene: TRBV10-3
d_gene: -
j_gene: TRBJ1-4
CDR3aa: CAISDGHFEKLFF
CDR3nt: TGTGCCATCAGTGACGGACACTTTGAAAAACTGTTTTTT

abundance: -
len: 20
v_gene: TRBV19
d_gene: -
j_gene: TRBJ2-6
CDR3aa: CASSIVGRGESHAGANVLTF
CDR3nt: TGTGCCAGTAGTATAGTTGGCAGGGGGGAGTCCCATGCTGGGGCCAACGTCCTGACTTTC

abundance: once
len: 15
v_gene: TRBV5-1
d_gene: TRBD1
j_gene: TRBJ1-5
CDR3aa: CASSLGQGEHQPQHF
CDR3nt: TGCGCCAGCAGCTTGGGACAGGGAGAACATCAGCCCCAGCATTTT

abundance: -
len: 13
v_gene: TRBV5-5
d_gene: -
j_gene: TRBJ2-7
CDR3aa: CASSRQLGDEQYF
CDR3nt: TGTGCCAGCAGCCGTCAACTAGGAGACGAGCAGTACTTC

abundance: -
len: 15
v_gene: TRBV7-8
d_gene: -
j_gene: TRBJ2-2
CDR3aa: CASSPGRQVTGELFF
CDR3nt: TGTGCCAGCAGCCCTGGGAGGCAGGTCACCGGGGAGCTGTTTTTT

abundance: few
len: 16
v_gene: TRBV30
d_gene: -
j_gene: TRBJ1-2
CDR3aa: CAWSATVRVANYGYTF
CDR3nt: TGTGCCTGGAGTGCGACAGTGAGAGTAGCTAACTATGGCTACACCTTC

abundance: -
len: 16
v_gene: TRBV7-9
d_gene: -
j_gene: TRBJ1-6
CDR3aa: CASSFGRRLGNSPLHF
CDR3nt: TGTGCCAGCAGCTTTGGGAGGCGCCTTGGTAATTCACCCCTCCACTTT

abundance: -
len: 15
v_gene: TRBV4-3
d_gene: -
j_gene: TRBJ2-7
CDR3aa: CASSQEEGLSYEQYF
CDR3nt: TGCGCCAGCAGCCAAGAGGAGGGCCTCTCCTACGAGCAGTACTTC

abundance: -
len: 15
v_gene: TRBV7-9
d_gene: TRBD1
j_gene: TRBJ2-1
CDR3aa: CASSSTGGIYNEQFF
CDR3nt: TGTGCCAGCAGCTCGACAGGGGGCATCTACAATGAGCAGTTCTTC

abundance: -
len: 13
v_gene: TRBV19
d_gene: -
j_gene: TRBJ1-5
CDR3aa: CASSSQVGQPQHF
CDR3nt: TGTGCCAGTAGTAGCCAGGTGGGTCAGCCCCAGCATTTT

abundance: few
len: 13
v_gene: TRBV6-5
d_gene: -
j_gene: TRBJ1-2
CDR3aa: CASSYSASYGYTF
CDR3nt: TGTGCCAGCAGTTACTCAGCTAGCTATGGCTACACCTTC

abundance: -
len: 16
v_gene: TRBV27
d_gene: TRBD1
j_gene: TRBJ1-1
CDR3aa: CASSLSTGVGNTEAFF
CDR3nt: TGTGCCAGCAGTCTATCGACAGGGGTCGGAAACACTGAAGCTTTCTTT

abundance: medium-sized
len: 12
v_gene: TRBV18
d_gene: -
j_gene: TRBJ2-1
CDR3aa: CASSGSYNEQFF
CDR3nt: TGTGCCAGCTCCGGCTCCTACAATGAGCAGTTCTTC

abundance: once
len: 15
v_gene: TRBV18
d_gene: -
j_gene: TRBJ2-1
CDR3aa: CASSPPGAFYNEQFF
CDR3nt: TGTGCCAGCTCACCACCGGGGGCCTTCTACAATGAGCAGTTCTTC

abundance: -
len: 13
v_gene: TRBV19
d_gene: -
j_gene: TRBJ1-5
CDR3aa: CASTRKGNQPQHF
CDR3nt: TGTGCCAGTACTAGAAAGGGGAATCAGCCCCAGCATTTT

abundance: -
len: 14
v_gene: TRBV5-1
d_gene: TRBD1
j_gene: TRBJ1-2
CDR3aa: CASSPGQGEKGYTF
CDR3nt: TGCGCCAGCAGCCCCGGACAGGGTGAAAAAGGCTACACCTTC

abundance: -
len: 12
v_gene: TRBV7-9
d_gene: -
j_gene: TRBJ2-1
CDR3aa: CASSLSGNEQFF
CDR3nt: TGTGCCAGCAGCTTATCGGGCAATGAGCAGTTCTTC

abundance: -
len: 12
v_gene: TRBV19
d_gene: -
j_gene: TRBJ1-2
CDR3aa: CASVQGTGGYTF
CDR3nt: TGTGCCAGTGTACAGGGTACCGGTGGCTACACCTTC

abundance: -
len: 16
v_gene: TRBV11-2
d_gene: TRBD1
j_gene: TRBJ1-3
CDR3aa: CASSSPTLDRGNTIYF
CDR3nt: TGTGCCAGCAGCTCCCCAACCCTCGACAGGGGGAACACCATATATTTT

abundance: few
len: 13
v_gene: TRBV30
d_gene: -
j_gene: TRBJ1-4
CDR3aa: CAWSQGPNEKLFF
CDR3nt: TGTGCCTGGAGTCAGGGTCCTAATGAAAAACTGTTTTTT

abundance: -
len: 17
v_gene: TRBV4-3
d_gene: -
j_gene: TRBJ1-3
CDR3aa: CASSSLRHRSSTNTIYF
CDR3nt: TGCGCCAGCAGCTCCCTGAGACATAGATCGAGCACAAACACCATATATTTT